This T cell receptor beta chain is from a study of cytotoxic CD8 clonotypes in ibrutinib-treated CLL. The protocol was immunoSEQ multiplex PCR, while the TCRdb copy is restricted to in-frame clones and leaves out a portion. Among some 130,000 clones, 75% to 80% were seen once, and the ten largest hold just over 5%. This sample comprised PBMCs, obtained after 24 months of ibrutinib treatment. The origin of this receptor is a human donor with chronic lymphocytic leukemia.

The CDR3: CASSGGQVTLLTYNEQFF. The CDR3 DNA sequence: TGTGCCAGCAGCGGGGGACAGGTAACCCTCCTTACCTACAATGAGCAGTTCTTC. The chain uses TRBV9 and TRBJ2-1, with TRBD1 matching 8 bases. With V trimmed by 3 bases and J by 2 bases, 13 bases remained unmatched. The CDR3 has 18 amino acids. Germline-derived CDR1 and CDR2 are SGDLS and YYNGEE.